What follows describes a single TCR beta chain. Its antigen is currently unknown. This sample stems from a study of radiation and T cells in renal cell carcinoma. Study at large: Nephrectomy followed 15 Gy stereotactic body radiation by 4 weeks.

V lost 4 bases and J lost 6, with 26 bases in between. Looked up from germline, CDR1 is SGHRS and CDR2 is YFSETQ. This CDR3 is 19 amino acids long. Generated by immunoSEQ multiplex PCR, the TCRdb table keeps only in-frame clones and is missing some. This sample has some 110,000 clones, with roughly four fifths found just once. This sample's time point: baseline pretreatment blood. Treatment in this sample: 15 Gy SBRT to primary tumor, nephrectomy 4 weeks later. The tumor was a clear cell renal cell carcinoma. Study results and caveats: Pretreatment tumor biopsies were lacking, so baseline clonotypes are unknown. In blood, top tumor clones expanded by 2 weeks, shrinking by 4.

The sample in question was blood, obtained from a patient whose treatment included radiotherapy and nephrectomy. The sequence derives from a woman aged 55-70 years with renal cell carcinoma. The V call is TRBV5-1, the J call TRBJ1-6; tentatively, D is TRBD1 (6 bases). CDR3 amino acids: CASSLGLDRRRVLNSPLHF. CDR3 nucleotide sequence: TGCGCCAGCAGCCTGGGCCTGGACAGACGCCGGGTTCTTAATTCACCCCTCCACTTT.